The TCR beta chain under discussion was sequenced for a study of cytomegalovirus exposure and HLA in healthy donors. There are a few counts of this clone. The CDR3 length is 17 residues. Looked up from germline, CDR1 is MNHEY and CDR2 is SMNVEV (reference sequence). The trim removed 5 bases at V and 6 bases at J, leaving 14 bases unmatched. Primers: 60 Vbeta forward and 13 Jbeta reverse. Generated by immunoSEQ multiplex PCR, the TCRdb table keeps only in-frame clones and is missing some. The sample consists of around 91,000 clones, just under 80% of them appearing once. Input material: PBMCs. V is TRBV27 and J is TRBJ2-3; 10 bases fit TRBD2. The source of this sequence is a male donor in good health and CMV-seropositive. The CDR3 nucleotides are TGTGCCAGCAGTCGCGGGATATTAGCGGGAGGATTGGATACGCAGTATTTT. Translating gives CASSRGILAGGLDTQYF.